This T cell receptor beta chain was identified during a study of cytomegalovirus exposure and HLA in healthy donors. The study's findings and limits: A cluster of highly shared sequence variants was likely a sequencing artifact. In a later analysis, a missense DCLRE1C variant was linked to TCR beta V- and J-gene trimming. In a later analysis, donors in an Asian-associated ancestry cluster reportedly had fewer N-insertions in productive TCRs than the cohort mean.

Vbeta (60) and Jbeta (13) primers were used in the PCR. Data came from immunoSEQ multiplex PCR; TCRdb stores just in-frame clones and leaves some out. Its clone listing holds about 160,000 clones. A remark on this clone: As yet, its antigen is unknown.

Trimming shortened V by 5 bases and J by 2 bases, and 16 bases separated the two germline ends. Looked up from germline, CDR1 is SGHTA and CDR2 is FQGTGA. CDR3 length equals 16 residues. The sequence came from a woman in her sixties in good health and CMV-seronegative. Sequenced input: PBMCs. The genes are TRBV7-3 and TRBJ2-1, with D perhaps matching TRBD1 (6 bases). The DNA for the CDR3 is TGTGCCAGCAGCCCAAGATCACAGGGACCCTACAATGAGCAGTTCTTC. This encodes CASSPRSQGPYNEQFF.